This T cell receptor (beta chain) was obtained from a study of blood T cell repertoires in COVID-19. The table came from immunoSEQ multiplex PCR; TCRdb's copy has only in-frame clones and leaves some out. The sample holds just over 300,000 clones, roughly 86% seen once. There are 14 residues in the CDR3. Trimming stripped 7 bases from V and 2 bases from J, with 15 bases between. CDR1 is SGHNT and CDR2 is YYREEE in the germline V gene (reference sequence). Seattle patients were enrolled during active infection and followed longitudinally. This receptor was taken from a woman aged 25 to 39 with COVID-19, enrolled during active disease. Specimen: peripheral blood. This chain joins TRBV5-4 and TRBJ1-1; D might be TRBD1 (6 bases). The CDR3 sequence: CASGQIRGNTEAFF. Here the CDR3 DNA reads TGTGCCAGCGGGCAGATCAGGGGAAACACTGAAGCTTTCTTT.